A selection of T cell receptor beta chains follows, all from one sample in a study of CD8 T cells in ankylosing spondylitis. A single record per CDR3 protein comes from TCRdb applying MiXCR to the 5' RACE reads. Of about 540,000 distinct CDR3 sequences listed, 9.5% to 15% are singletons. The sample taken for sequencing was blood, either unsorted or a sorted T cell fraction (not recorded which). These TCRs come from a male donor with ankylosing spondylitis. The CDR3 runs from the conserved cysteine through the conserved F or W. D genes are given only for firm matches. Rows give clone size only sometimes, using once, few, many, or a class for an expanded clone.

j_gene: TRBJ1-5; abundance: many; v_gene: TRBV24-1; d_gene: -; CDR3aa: CATSENSNQPQHF; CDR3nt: TGTGCCACCAGTGAAAACAGCAATCAGCCCCAGCATTTT
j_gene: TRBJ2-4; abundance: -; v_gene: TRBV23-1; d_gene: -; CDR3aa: CASSQSFGRRAKNIQYF; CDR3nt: TGCGCCAGCAGTCAATCGTTCGGGAGAAGGGCCAAAAACATTCAGTACTTC
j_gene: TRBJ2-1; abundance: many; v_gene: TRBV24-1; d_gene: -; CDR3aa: CATLDKAYNEQFF; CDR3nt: TGTGCCACCCTAGACAAGGCCTACAATGAGCAGTTCTTC
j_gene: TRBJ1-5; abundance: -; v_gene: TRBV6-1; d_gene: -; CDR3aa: CASSETGLLNQPQHF; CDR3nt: TGTGCCAGCAGCGAAACAGGGCTCCTAAATCAGCCCCAGCATTTT
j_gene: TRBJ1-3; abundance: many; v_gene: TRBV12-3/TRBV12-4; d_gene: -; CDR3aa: CASSLEGTTSSGNTIYF; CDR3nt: TGTGCCAGCAGTTTGGAGGGAACAACGAGCTCTGGAAACACCATATATTTT
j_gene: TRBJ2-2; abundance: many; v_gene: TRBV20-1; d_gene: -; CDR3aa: CSAREITGELFF; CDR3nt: TGCAGTGCTAGAGAAATTACCGGGGAGCTGTTTTTT
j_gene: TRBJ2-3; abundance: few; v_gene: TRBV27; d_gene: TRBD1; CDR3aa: CASSWDRGLLDTQYF; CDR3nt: TGTGCCAGCAGTTGGGACAGGGGGCTGTTAGATACGCAGTATTTT
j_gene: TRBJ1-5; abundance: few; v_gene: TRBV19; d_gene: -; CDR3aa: CASQLQGLGNQPQHF; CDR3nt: TGTGCCAGCCAACTTCAGGGCCTCGGCAATCAGCCCCAGCATTTT
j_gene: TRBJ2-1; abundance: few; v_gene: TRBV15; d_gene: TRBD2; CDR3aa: CATSRAAGLMNEQFF; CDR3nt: TGTGCCACCAGCAGAGCGGCGGGACTAATGAATGAGCAGTTCTTC
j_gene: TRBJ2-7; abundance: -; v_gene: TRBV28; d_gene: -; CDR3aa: CASSLVHTSYEQYF; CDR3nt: TGTGCCAGCAGTTTGGTCCACACTTCCTACGAGCAGTACTTC
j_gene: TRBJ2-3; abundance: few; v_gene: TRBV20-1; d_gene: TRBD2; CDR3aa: CSARQREGPGDTQYF; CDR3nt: TGCAGTGCTAGACAGCGGGAGGGCCCCGGGGATACGCAGTATTTT
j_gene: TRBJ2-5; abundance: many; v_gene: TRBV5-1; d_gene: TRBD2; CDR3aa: CASSITSGQETQYF; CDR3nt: TGCGCCAGCAGCATAACTAGCGGCCAAGAGACCCAGTACTTC